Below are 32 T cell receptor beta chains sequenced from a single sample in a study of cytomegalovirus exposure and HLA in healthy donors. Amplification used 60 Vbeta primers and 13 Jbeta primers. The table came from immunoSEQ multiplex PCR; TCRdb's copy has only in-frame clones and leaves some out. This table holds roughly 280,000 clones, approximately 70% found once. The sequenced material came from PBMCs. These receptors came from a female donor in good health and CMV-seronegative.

The CDR3 reads CASSLGSGSGNEQFF. CDR3 DNA: TGCGCCAGCAGCTTGGGTAGCGGGAGTGGCAATGAGCAGTTCTTC. This sequence joins TRBV5-1 and TRBJ2-1, with 9 positions matching TRBD2. The germline gives CDR1 SGHRS, CDR2 YFSETQ. CDR3 size: 15 residues. Trimming removed 0 bases from V and 6 bases from J; junction bases left unmatched: 4. Supplemented by reference TRBV5-1 and TRBJ2-1, the full variable domain reads KAGVTQTPRYLIKTRGQQVTLSCSPISGHRSVSWYQQTPGQGLQFLFEYFSETQRNKGNFPGRFSGRQFSNSRSEMNVSTLELGDSALYLCASSLGSGSGNEQFFGPGTRLTVL.

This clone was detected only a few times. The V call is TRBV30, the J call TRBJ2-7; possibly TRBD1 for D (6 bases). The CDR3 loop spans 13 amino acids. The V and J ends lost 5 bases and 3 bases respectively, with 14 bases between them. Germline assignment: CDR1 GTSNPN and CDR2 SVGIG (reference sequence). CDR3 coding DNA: TGTGCCTGGGGAAAGGGGGTTATCTACGAGCAGTACTTC. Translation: CAWGKGVIYEQYF.

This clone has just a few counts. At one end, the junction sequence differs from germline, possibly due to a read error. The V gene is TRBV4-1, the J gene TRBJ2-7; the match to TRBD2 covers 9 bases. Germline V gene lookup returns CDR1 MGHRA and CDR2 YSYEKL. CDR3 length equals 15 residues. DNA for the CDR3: TGCGCCAGCAGCAAAGAGGCTAGCGGGACCGCCGAGCAGTACTTC. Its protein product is CASSKEASGTAEQYF.

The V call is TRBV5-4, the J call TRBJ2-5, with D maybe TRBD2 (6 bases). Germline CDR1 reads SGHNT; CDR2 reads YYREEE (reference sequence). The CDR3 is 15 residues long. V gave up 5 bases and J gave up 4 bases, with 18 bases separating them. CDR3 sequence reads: CASRLWEAGRETQYF. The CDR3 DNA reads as TGTGCCAGCAGATTGTGGGAGGCGGGTCGAGAGACCCAGTACTTC. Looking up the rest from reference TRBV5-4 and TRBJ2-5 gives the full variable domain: ETGVTQSPTHLIKTRGQQVTLRCSSQSGHNTVSWYQQALGQGPQFIFQYYREEENGRGNFPPRFSGLQFPNYSSELNVNALELDDSALYLCASRLWEAGRETQYFGPGTRLLVL.

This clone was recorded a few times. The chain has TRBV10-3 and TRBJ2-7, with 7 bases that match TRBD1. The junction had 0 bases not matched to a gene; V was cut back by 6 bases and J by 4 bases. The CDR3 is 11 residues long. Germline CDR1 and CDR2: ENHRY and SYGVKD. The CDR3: CAIRGQYEQYF. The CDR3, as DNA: TGTGCCATCAGGGGACAGTACGAGCAGTACTTC.

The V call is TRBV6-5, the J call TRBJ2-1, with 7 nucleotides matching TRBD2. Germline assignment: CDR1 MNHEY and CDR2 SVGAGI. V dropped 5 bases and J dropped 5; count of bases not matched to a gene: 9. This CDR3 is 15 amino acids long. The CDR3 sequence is CASSPQAGSNNEQFF. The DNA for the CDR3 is TGTGCCAGCAGTCCCCAAGCGGGAAGCAACAATGAGCAGTTCTTC.

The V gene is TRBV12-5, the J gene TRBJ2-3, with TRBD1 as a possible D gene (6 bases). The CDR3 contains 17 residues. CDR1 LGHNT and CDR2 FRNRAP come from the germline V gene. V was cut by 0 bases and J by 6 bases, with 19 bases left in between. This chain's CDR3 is CASGLVRGTGTVDTQYF. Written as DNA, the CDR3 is TGTGCTAGTGGTTTGGTACGGGGCACAGGGACCGTGGATACGCAGTATTTT.

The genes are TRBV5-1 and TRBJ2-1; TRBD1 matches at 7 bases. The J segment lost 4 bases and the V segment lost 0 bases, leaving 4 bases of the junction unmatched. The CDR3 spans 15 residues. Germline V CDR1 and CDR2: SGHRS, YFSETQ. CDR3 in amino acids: CASSLAGTVYNEQFF. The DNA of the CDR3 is TGCGCCAGCAGCTTGGCCGGGACAGTATACAATGAGCAGTTCTTC.

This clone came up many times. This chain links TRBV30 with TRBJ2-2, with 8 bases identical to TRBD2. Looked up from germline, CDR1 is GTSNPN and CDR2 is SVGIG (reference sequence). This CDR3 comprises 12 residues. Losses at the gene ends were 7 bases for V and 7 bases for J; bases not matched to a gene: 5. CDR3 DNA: TGTGCCTCGGGAGGGCCCGGCGGGGAGCTGTTTTTT. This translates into CASGGPGGELFF.

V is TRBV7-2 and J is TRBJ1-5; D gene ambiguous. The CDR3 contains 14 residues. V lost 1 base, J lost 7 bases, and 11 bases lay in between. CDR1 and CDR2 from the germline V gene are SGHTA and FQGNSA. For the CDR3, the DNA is TGTGCCAGCAGCTTAGGCCAGGATCGACAGCCCCAGCATTTT. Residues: CASSLGQDRQPQHF.

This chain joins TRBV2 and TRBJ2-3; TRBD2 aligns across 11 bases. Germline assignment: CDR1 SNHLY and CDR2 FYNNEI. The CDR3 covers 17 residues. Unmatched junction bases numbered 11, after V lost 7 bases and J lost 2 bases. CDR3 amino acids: CASTLVAGGALTDTQYF. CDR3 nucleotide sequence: TGTGCCAGCACCCTTGTAGCGGGAGGGGCCCTCACAGATACGCAGTATTTT.

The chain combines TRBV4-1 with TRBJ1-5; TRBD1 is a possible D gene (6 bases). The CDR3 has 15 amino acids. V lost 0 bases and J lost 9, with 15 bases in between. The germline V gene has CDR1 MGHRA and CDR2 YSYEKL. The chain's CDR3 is CASSQEYTGFGPQHF. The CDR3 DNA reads TGCGCCAGCAGCCAAGAATATACAGGGTTTGGGCCCCAGCATTTT.

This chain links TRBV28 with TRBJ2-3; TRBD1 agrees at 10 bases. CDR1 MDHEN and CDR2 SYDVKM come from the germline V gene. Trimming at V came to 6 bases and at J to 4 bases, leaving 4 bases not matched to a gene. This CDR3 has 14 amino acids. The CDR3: CASSSGQGADTQYF. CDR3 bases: TGTGCCAGCAGCTCCGGACAGGGGGCAGATACGCAGTATTTT. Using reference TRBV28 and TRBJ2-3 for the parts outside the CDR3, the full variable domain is DVKVTQSSRYLVKRTGEKVFLECVQDMDHENMFWYRQDPGLGLRLIYFSYDVKMKEKGDIPEGYSVSREKKERFSLILESASTNQTSMYLCASSSGQGADTQYFGPGTRLTVL.

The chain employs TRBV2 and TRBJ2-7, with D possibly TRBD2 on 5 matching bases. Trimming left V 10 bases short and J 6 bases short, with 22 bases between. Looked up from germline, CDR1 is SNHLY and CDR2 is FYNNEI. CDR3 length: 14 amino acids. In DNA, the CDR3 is TGTGCCACCAAGGTTGAAAGCGGCCGAGGCGAGCAGTACTTC. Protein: CATKVESGRGEQYF.

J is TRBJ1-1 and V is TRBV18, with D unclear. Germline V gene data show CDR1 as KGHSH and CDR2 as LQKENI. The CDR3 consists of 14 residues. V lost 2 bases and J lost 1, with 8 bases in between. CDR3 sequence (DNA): TGTGCCAGCTCACCAATGGAGTGGAACACTGAAGCTTTCTTT. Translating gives CASSPMEWNTEAFF.

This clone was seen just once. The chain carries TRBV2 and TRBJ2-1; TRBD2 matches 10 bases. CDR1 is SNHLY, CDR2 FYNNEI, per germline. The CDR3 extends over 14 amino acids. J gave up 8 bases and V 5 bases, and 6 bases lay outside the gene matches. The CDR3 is CASSSSGSSYEQFF. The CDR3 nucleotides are TGTGCCAGCAGTTCTAGCGGGAGTAGCTATGAGCAGTTCTTC. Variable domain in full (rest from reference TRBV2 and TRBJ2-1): EPEVTQTPSHQVTQMGQEVILRCVPISNHLYFYWYRQILGQKVEFLVSFYNNEISEKSEIFDDQFSVERPDGSNFTLKIRSTKLEDSAMYFCASSSSGSSYEQFFGPGTRLTVL.

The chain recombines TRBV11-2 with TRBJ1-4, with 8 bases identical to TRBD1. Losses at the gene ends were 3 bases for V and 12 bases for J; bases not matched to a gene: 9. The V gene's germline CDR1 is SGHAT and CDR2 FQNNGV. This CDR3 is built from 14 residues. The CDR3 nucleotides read TGTGCCAGCAGCTTCGGACAGGGAATCGGCGAACTGTTTTTT. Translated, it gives CASSFGQGIGELFF.

The DNA for the CDR3 is TGTGCCAGCAGTTTAAGTCGGAGATTGGAAGCTTTCTTT. Encoded protein: CASSLSRRLEAFF. The genes are TRBV28 and TRBJ1-1, with D uncertain. The CDR3 has 13 residues. The V end was cut by 2 bases, the J end by 8 bases, with 12 bases between. Germline V gives CDR1 MDHEN, CDR2 SYDVKM.

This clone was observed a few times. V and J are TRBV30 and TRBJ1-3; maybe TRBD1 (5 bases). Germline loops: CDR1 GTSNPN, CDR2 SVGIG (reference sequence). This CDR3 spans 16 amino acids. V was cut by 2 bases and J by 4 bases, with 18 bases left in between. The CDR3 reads CAWSRLGGDGGNTIYF. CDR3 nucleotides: TGTGCCTGGAGTCGCCTCGGGGGGGATGGAGGAAACACCATATATTTT.

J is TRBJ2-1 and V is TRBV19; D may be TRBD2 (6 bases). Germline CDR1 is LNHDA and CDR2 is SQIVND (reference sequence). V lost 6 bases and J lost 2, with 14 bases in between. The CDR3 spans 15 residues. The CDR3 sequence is CASSHSGGTYNEQFF. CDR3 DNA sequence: TGTGCCAGTAGCCATAGCGGTGGGACCTACAATGAGCAGTTCTTC.

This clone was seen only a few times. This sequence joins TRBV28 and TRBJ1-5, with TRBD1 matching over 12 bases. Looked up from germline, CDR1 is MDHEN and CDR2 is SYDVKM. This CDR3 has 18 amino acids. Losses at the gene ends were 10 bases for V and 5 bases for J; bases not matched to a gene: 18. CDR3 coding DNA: TGTGCCACTTTAGACAACCGGGACAGGGGGCGCTGGTATCAGCCCCAGCATTTT. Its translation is CATLDNRDRGRWYQPQHF.

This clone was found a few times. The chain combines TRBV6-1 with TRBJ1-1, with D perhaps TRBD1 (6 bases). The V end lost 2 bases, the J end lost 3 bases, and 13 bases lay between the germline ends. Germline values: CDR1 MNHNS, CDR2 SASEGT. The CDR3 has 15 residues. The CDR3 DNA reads TGTGCCAGCAGTGAACCGGGGGGCGGGTACACTGAAGCTTTCTTT. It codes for CASSEPGGGYTEAFF.

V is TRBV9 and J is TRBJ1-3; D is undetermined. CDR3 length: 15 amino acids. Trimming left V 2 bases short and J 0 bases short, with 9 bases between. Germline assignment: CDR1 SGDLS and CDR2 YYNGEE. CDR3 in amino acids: CASSVGASSGNTIYF. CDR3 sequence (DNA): TGTGCCAGCAGCGTGGGAGCGAGCTCTGGAAACACCATATATTTT.

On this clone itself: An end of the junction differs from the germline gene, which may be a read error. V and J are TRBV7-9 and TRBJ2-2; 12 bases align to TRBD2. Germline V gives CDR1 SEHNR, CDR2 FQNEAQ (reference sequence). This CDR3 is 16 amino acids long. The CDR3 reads CSSSTLAGGPTGELFF. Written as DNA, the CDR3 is TGTTCCAGCAGTACTCTAGCGGGAGGGCCAACCGGGGAGCTGTTTTTT.

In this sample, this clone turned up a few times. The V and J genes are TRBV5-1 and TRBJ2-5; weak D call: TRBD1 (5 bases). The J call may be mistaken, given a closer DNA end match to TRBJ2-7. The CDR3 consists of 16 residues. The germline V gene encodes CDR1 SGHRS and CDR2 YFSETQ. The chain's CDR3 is CASSTSGFGAGYEQYF. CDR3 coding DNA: TGCGCCAGCAGCACGTCAGGGTTTGGGGCTGGCTACGAGCAGTACTTC.

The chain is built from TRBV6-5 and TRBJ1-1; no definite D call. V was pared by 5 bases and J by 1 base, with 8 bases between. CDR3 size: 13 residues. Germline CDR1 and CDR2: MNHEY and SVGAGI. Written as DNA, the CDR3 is TGTGCCAGCAGTGAAAACACGAACACTGAAGCTTTCTTT. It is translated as CASSENTNTEAFF.

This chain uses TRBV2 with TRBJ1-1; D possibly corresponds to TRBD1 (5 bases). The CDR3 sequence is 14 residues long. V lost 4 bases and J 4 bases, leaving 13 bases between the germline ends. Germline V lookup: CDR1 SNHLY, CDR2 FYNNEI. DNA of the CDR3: TGTGCCAGCAGTGTAGTGACAGCGACCACTGAAGCTTTCTTT. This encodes CASSVVTATTEAFF.

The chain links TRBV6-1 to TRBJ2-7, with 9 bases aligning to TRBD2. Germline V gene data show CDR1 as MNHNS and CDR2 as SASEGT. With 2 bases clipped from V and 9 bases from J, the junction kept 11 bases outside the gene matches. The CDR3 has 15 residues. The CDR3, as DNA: TGTGCCAGCAGTGAAATAGCGGGAGAGTCCGCTCCGCAGTACTTC. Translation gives CASSEIAGESAPQYF.

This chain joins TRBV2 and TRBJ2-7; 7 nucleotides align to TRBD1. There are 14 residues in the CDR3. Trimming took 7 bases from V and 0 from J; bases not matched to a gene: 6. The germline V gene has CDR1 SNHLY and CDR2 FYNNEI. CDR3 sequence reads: CASKRDSISYEQYF. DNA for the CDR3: TGTGCCAGCAAACGGGACAGCATCTCCTACGAGCAGTACTTC. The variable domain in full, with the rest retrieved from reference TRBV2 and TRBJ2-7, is EPEVTQTPSHQVTQMGQEVILRCVPISNHLYFYWYRQILGQKVEFLVSFYNNEISEKSEIFDDQFSVERPDGSNFTLKIRSTKLEDSAMYFCASKRDSISYEQYFGPGTRLTVT.

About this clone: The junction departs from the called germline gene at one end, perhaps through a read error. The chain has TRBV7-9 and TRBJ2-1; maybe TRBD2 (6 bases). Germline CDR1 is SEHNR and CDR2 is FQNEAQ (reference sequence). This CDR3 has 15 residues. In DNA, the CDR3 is TGTTCCAGCAGCTTAGACGGGAGAGGATACAATGAGCAGTTCTTC. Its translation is CSSSLDGRGYNEQFF.

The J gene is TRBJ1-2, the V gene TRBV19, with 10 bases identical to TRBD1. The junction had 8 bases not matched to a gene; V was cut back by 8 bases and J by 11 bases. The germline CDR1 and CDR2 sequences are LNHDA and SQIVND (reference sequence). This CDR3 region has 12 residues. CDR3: CASFSRDRGYTF. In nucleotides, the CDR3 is TGTGCCAGTTTCTCCCGGGACAGGGGTTACACCTTC.

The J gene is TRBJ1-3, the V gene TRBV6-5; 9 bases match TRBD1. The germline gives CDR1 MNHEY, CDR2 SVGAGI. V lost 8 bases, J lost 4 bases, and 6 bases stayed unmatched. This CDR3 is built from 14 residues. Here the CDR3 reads CASRDRASGNTIYF. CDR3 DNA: TGTGCCAGCCGGGACAGGGCCTCCGGAAACACCATATATTTT.